Below are 2 T cell receptor beta chains sequenced from a single sample in a study of cytomegalovirus exposure and HLA in healthy donors. Amplification used 60 Vbeta primers and 13 Jbeta primers. The table came from immunoSEQ multiplex PCR; TCRdb's copy has only in-frame clones and leaves some out. The sample records roughly 160,000 clones, 70% to 90% being singletons. Material for sequencing was PBMCs. The source is a man aged 18-30 years in good health and CMV-seropositive.

The chain links TRBV19 to TRBJ2-3; TRBD2 agrees at 7 bases. V was clipped by 5 bases and J by 0 bases; unmatched bases: 5. Per the germline V gene, CDR1 is LNHDA and CDR2 is SQIVND (reference sequence). This CDR3 region has 15 residues. The CDR3 sequence is CASSLTSISTDTQYF. In DNA, the CDR3 is TGTGCCAGTAGTCTGACTAGCATTAGCACAGATACGCAGTATTTT.

The V gene is TRBV5-1, the J gene TRBJ2-5; TRBD1 matches at 8 bases. Trimming at V came to 4 bases and at J to 4 bases, leaving 9 bases not matched to a gene. The CDR3 consists of 15 residues. Per germline, CDR1 SGHRS and CDR2 YFSETQ. CDR3 DNA: TGCGCCAGCAGCCTAAGACAGGGGTGGGCAGAGACCCAGTACTTC. As protein: CASSLRQGWAETQYF.